The 10 T cell receptor beta chains reported below all come from one sample, sequenced in a study of metastatic and nonmetastatic thyroid tumors (dated by TCRdb to the early 2020s). No patient had received any treatment before thyroid surgery. Receptor libraries were prepared by PCR. The sequencer was an Illumina HiSeq 4000. TCRdb took the public reads, trimmed them with fastp at Q25, ran MiXCR for clone calling and kept in-frame beta chains. For this sample there are approximately 15,000 clones; 20% to 30% appear just once. Of the sample, about 12% is held by the ten largest clones. The sequenced sample was tumor tissue. These receptors were taken from a female donor with papillary thyroid cancer or a benign thyroid nodule (not recorded which). Some clones in this sample may be carry-over from other donors' samples.

By share of the sample, this clone is medium-sized. The chain links TRBV6-5 to TRBJ1-1; D call uncertain. Trimming took off 0 bases at V and 7 bases at J, with 9 bases between the two ends. The germline CDR1 and CDR2 sequences are MNHEY and SVGAGI. The CDR3 is 13 residues long. CDR3 sequence: CASSYSPGVEAFF. The CDR3 nucleotides are TGTGCCAGCAGTTACTCTCCCGGGGTTGAAGCTTTCTTT.

Turning to this clone: At one of its ends the junction is not consistent with the germline gene, which may arise from a read error. The chain recombines TRBV11-2 with TRBJ2-7; D not resolved. Germline V CDR1 and CDR2: SGHAT, FQNNGV. The CDR3 contains 13 residues. CDR3: CAISLAQVYEQYF. The CDR3 bases are TGTGCCATCAGCTTAGCTCAAGTTTACGAGCAGTACTTC.

The genes are TRBV5-1 and TRBJ2-3; TRBD2 matches 8 bases. Germline lookup yields CDR1 SGHRS and CDR2 YFSETQ. V trimming: 2 bases; J trimming: 3 bases; junction bases outside the gene matches: 8. This CDR3 has 16 residues. CDR3 DNA sequence: TGCGCCAGCAGCTTTGAAAGCGGGAGTACGACAGATACGCAGTATTTT. The encoded protein is CASSFESGSTTDTQYF.

Only a few counts were recorded for this clone. The CDR3 loop is CASSYSVAMPLPGELFF. Here the CDR3 DNA reads TGTGCCAGCAGTTATTCAGTAGCAATGCCCTTACCCGGGGAGCTGTTTTTT. The genes are TRBV6-5 and TRBJ2-2; D call uncertain. Deletions cut 3 bases from V and 6 bases from J, with 20 bases between. The CDR3 is 17 residues long. Germline V CDR1 and CDR2: MNHEY, SVGAGI.

The sample holds many counts of this clone. DNA for the CDR3: TGCAGCGTTGAAGGTACAGGCAATCAGCCCCAGCATTTT. Its protein is CSVEGTGNQPQHF. The chain combines TRBV29-1 with TRBJ1-5; D gene uncertain. Germline loops: CDR1 SQVTM, CDR2 ANQGSEA. V gave up 1 base and J gave up 2 bases, with 6 bases separating them. The CDR3 is 13 amino acids.

For this clone: A junction boundary mismatches the germline segment, possibly from a read error. The V and J genes are TRBV19 and TRBJ1-6, with unresolved D. This CDR3 contains 16 residues. The germline CDR1 and CDR2 sequences are LNHDA and SQIVND (reference sequence). The CDR3 is CASSSTWGMYNSPLHF. CDR3 sequence (DNA): TGTGCCAGTAGTTCGACATGGGGAATGTATAATTCACCCCTCCATTTT.

As regards this clone: A read error may produce the germline difference seen at one junction end. For the CDR3, the DNA is TGTACCAGCAGATTGCAGGGGGCCGCAGATACGCAGTATTTT. Its translation: CTSRLQGAADTQYF. This sequence joins TRBV12-3 or TRBV12-4 and TRBJ2-3; the match to TRBD1 covers 8 bases. The CDR3 contains 14 residues.

In this sample, this clone turned up a few times. The junction differs from germline at one of its ends, possibly a read error. J is TRBJ2-7 and V is TRBV19; 8 nucleotides align to TRBD1. Germline-derived CDR1 and CDR2 are LNHDA and SQIVND (reference sequence). This CDR3 has 14 amino acids. CDR3 coding DNA: TGTGCCAATAGTTGGGGACAGGTCCCCTACGAGCAGTACTTC. Protein product: CANSWGQVPYEQYF. Full variable domain (rest looked up from reference TRBV19 and TRBJ2-7): DGGITQSPKYLFRKEGQNVTLSCEQNLNHDAMYWYRQDPGQGLRLIYYSQIVNDFQKGDIAEGYSVSREKKESFPLTVTSAQKNPTAFYLCANSWGQVPYEQYFGPGTRLTVT.

This clone is medium-sized by share. The V call is TRBV4-2, the J call TRBJ2-1; D unresolved. Germline V gene data show CDR1 as LGHNA and CDR2 as YNFKEQ. Trimming stripped 1 base from V and 10 bases from J, with 8 bases between. The CDR3 is 12 amino acids. CDR3 bases: TGTGCCAGCAGCCAAGGCTCCCAGGAGCAGTTCTTC. Translating gives CASSQGSQEQFF.

This clone ranks as medium-sized. The J gene is TRBJ2-3, the V gene TRBV25-1; D is perhaps TRBD1 (6 bases). V was shortened by 4 bases and J by 10 bases, with 9 bases between the two germline ends. The germline V gene encodes CDR1 MGHDK and CDR2 SYGVNS. The CDR3 runs 11 residues. CDR3 DNA: TGTGCCAGCAGTGCAGGGGATCCGCAGTATTTT. This sequence encodes CASSAGDPQYF.